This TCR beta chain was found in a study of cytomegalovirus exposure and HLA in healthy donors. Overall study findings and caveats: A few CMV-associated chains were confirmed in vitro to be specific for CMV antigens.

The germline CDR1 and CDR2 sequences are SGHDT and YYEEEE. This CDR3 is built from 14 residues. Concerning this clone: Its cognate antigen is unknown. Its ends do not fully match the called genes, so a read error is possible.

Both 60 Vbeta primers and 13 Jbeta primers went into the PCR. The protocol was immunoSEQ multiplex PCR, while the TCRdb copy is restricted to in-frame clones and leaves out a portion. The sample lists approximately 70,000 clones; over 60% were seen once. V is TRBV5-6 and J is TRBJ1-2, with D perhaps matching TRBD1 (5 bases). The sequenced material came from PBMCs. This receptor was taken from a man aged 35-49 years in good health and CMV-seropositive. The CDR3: CASSPGRGSPLDAF. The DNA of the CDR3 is TGTGCCAGCAGTCCTGGTAGGGGATCCCCCCTAGATGCCTTC.